These T cell receptor beta chains were read from a single sample in a study of regulatory T cells in long-lasting Graves disease. One entry per CDR3 protein, called by TCRdb with MiXCR from the multiplex PCR reads. The data contain a few hundred thousand distinct CDR3 sequences, more than 20% of them seen just once; the ten biggest clones take up 28%. Source: peripheral blood mononuclear cells (PBMCs), taken when the disease was refractory, from a patient treated with antithyroid drugs. These receptors came from a woman aged 35 to 49 with Graves disease. The CDR3 runs from the conserved cysteine through the conserved F or W. Each record gives: D gene, V gene, J gene, clone size, CDR3 DNA, CDR3 protein. The D gene is left open where the match is weak. Expanded clones get a size class; other rows say once, few or many, or leave the size out.

TRBD1	TRBV6-1	TRBJ2-2	-	TGTGCCAGCAGCGGGGACAGGTCGAACACCGGGGAGCTGTTTTTT	CASSGDRSNTGELFF
-	TRBV27	TRBJ2-3	-	TGTGCCAGCATCCCGAGGGTGTGGGTAGGCCAAGATTACACAGATACGCAGTATTTT	CASIPRVWVGQDYTDTQYF
TRBD2	TRBV28	TRBJ2-1	-	TGTGCCAGCAGTTTAATTTGGACTAGCGACCCGGGGAATGAGCAGTTCTTC	CASSLIWTSDPGNEQFF
-	TRBV25-1	TRBJ2-2	many	TGTGCCAGCAGTGAAACTAGACTAGATGGGAACACCGGGGAGCTGTTTTTT	CASSETRLDGNTGELFF
-	TRBV28	TRBJ2-2	many	TGTGCCAGCTTGGGGTGGGAAATGAACACCGGGGAGCTGTTTTTT	CASLGWEMNTGELFF
TRBD1	TRBV4-1	TRBJ1-2	-	TGCGCCAGCCAGGACAGGCTAAGGTCGGGCTACACCTTC	CASQDRLRSGYTF
-	TRBV3-1	TRBJ2-5	-	TGTGCCAGCAACCAAAGAAAACGAGAGACCCAGTACTTC	CASNQRKRETQYF
-	TRBV12-3/TRBV12-4	TRBJ1-3	-	TGTGCCAGCAGTTCCACTATTTTAAGGGACACCTCCTCTGGAAACACCATATATTTT	CASSSTILRDTSSGNTIYF
-	TRBV7-7	TRBJ2-7	-	TGTGCTAGCAGCCCCATAGGAGTTCGGGAGCAGTACTTC	CASSPIGVREQYF
-	TRBV11-3	TRBJ2-2	many	TGTGCCAGCAGCTTAGAGTTCGGGGAGCTGTTTTTT	CASSLEFGELFF
TRBD1	TRBV7-8	TRBJ2-2	-	TGTGCCAGCAGGGACAGGGGGGCGAACACCGGGGAGCTGTTTTTT	CASRDRGANTGELFF
-	TRBV20-1	TRBJ2-5	many	TGCAGTGCTAGTGGGCAGGGGGGCCAAGAGACCCAGTACTTC	CSASGQGGQETQYF
-	TRBV12-3/TRBV12-4	TRBJ1-1	many	TGTGCCAGCAGTCTGTACAGGAGAACTGAAGCTTTCTTT	CASSLYRRTEAFF
TRBD1	TRBV28	TRBJ2-7	many	TGTGCCAGCAGTTTACGGTGGGAACAGGGGGTTAGGGAGCAGTACTTC	CASSLRWEQGVREQYF
-	TRBV6-1	TRBJ1-1	-	TGTGCCAGCAGTCTAATACTGGGAGACACTGAAGCTTTCTTT	CASSLILGDTEAFF
-	TRBV6-1	TRBJ2-7	many	TGTGCCACTCTGACCACGTACTCCTACGAGCAGTACTTC	CATLTTYSYEQYF
-	TRBV14	TRBJ2-1	few	TGTGCCAGCAGCCAAGTCGGGGAAAATGAGCAGTTCTTC	CASSQVGENEQFF
TRBD1	TRBV7-9	TRBJ1-3	-	TGTGCCAGCAGCCGGGGACAGGGAAACACCATATATTTT	CASSRGQGNTIYF
-	TRBV12-3/TRBV12-4	TRBJ2-7	few	TGTGCCAGCAGTACGGACTTAACCCTCTCCTACGAGCAGTACTTC	CASSTDLTLSYEQYF
TRBD2	TRBV14	TRBJ2-7	-	TGTGCCAGCAGCCATTTTAGCGGGAAGGGCGAGCAGTACTTC	CASSHFSGKGEQYF
-	TRBV27	TRBJ1-5	-	TGTGCCAGCAGCTTCGGGGGGTTCAATCAGCCCCAGCATTTT	CASSFGGFNQPQHF
TRBD2	TRBV11-2	TRBJ2-1	few	TGTGCCAGCAGCCTAGTACCTAGCGGGAGGAGCGATGAGCAGTTCTTC	CASSLVPSGRSDEQFF
TRBD2	TRBV5-1	TRBJ2-5	-	TGCGCCAGCAGCGGGCGACTAGCGGGCGGGGACACCCAGTACTTC	CASSGRLAGGDTQYF
-	TRBV6-1	TRBJ1-3	few	TGTGCCAGCAGCCCTGCGGATTTTGTCTCTGGAAACACCATATATTTT	CASSPADFVSGNTIYF